Presented here are 6 T cell receptor beta chains from one specimen sequenced in a study of shared clonotypes between healthy human individuals. Terminally differentiated effector memory CD45RA+ cells were excluded by CCR7 positive selection of CD45RO-negative cells. Measured with immunoSEQ multiplex PCR; TCRdb has only the in-frame clones, and not every one. This table has some 2 million clones, roughly 95% appearing once. Specimen: naive CD8+ T cells sorted from blood. These receptors originate from a man aged 18 to 30 in good health.

The V call is TRBV27, the J call TRBJ2-7; D perhaps matches TRBD1 (5 bases). CDR3 length: 14 residues. CDR1 and CDR2 from the germline V gene are MNHEY and SMNVEV (reference sequence). Trimming cost V 2 bases and J 1 base, with 9 bases left between them. Written as DNA, the CDR3 is TGTGCCAGCAGTTTAGCAGGGAATTCCTACGAGCAGTACTTC. Residues: CASSLAGNSYEQYF.

V and J are TRBV4-1 and TRBJ2-1; TRBD1 is a possible D gene (5 bases). CDR1 and CDR2 from the germline V gene are MGHRA and YSYEKL. The V end lost 4 bases, the J end lost 5 bases, and 15 bases lay between the germline ends. This CDR3 comprises 15 residues. CDR3 loop: CASSPIRGPDNEQFF. CDR3 sequence (DNA): TGCGCCAGCAGCCCCATAAGGGGTCCGGACAATGAGCAGTTCTTC.

The chain joins TRBV6-5 to TRBJ2-5; D is unclear. The V and J ends lost 0 bases and 4 bases respectively, with 6 bases between them. The germline CDR1 and CDR2 sequences are MNHEY and SVGAGI. This CDR3 has 13 amino acids. The CDR3 sequence is CASSYSPVETQYF. As DNA, the CDR3 is TGTGCCAGCAGTTACTCCCCCGTAGAGACCCAGTACTTC.

The V and J genes are TRBV28 and TRBJ2-7, with D possibly matching TRBD2 (6 bases). The CDR3 is made up of 13 amino acids. V was shortened by 6 bases and J by 2 bases, with 11 bases between the two germline ends. Germline V gene sequence: CDR1 MDHEN, CDR2 SYDVKM. The CDR3 reads CASRRDGAYEQYF. CDR3 sequence (DNA): TGTGCCAGCAGGCGGGACGGGGCCTACGAGCAGTACTTC.

The chain joins TRBV5-1 to TRBJ2-1, with D possibly matching TRBD2 (5 bases). The CDR3 spans 16 residues. Germline CDR1 reads SGHRS; CDR2 reads YFSETQ. V lost 0 bases to trimming and J lost 3 bases, with 13 bases between them. Here the CDR3 DNA reads TGCGCCAGCAGCTTGGCTCTAGCTCCGATCTACAATGAGCAGTTCTTC. This gives the protein CASSLALAPIYNEQFF. The variable domain in full, completed from reference TRBV5-1 and TRBJ2-1, reads KAGVTQTPRYLIKTRGQQVTLSCSPISGHRSVSWYQQTPGQGLQFLFEYFSETQRNKGNFPGRFSGRQFSNSRSEMNVSTLELGDSALYLCASSLALAPIYNEQFFGPGTRLTVL.

A note on this clone: The same CDR3 arises from other DNA sequences in this sample as well. V usage is TRBV4-1 and J usage is TRBJ1-5; D remains ambiguous. V gave up 0 bases and J gave up 3 bases, with 3 bases separating them. CDR3 length: 13 residues. The germline CDR1 and CDR2 sequences are MGHRA and YSYEKL. The CDR3 DNA reads TGCGCCAGCAGCCAAGAAATCAATCAGCCCCAGCATTTT. Residues: CASSQEINQPQHF.